Each of the 23 T cell receptor beta chains below was sequenced from the same sample in a study of vaccination and CD4 T cells after COVID-19. Treatment reported: approximately nine-day PBMC culture with coronavirus spike peptide pools or control peptides (ViraFEST assay). The unexposed donor's CD4+ T cells were collected before the COVID-19 pandemic (2011-2018). The Oncomine TCR Beta short-read assay sequenced DNA from cultured CD4+ T cells. One entry per CDR3 protein, called by TCRdb with MiXCR from the PCR reads. The sample lists 4,500 to 5,500 distinct CDR3 sequences, approximately 46% occurring once. Their specific antigens are unknown. What was sequenced was CD4+ T cells from blood, cultured in vitro. The receptors here all came from a human donor in good health.

The gene calls are TRBV19 and TRBJ1-2; D is undetermined. The length of the CDR3 is 12 residues. V lost 3 bases and J 7 bases, leaving 9 bases between the germline ends. The germline V gene encodes CDR1 LNHDA and CDR2 SQIVND (reference sequence). This chain's CDR3 is CASSILGSGYTF. CDR3 in DNA: TGTGCCAGTAGTATTTTGGGCTCTGGCTACACCTTC.

The V and J genes are TRBV6-1 and TRBJ1-5; TRBD1 might be the D (6 bases). CDR1 MNHNS and CDR2 SASEGT come from the germline V gene. V was pared by 8 bases and J by 3 bases, with 20 bases between. CDR3 length equals 16 residues. Here the CDR3 DNA reads TGTGCCAGCCTTGAAACAGGGTCAATTGACAATCAGCCCCAGCATTTT. It translates to CASLETGSIDNQPQHF.

V usage is TRBV10-3 and J usage is TRBJ1-1, with D hard to call. The CDR3 runs to 13 residues. The ends were cut back, 2 bases at V and 5 bases at J, with 9 bases in the middle. CDR1 is ENHRY and CDR2 is SYGVKD in the germline V gene. The CDR3: CAISEMLGTEAFF. The DNA of the CDR3 is TGTGCCATCAGTGAGATGTTGGGAACTGAAGCTTTCTTT.

V and J are TRBV7-3 and TRBJ1-5; maybe TRBD1 (5 bases). The CDR3 loop spans 15 amino acids. Germline V gives CDR1 SGHTA, CDR2 FQGTGA. Trimming cost V 2 bases and J 1 base, with 9 bases left between them. CDR3 nucleotides: TGTGCCAGCAGCTTATCGGGGGTCAGCAATCAGCCCCAGCATTTT. It translates to CASSLSGVSNQPQHF.

The chain joins TRBV20-1 to TRBJ1-1; the D gene is possibly TRBD1 (5 bases). The germline gives CDR1 DFQATT, CDR2 SNEGSKA (reference sequence). There are 13 residues in the CDR3. Between the trimmed V and J ends, which lost 1 base and 1 base, there was a span of 7 bases. The CDR3 DNA reads as TGCAGTGCTAGAGGTACAGGGAACACTGAAGCTTTCTTT. Protein sequence: CSARGTGNTEAFF.

DNA of the CDR3: TGTGCCAGCAGCTACAAAACAGGGTGGGAGACCCAGTACTTC. As protein: CASSYKTGWETQYF. This chain links TRBV5-4 with TRBJ2-5, with D possibly being TRBD1 (6 bases). The CDR3 extends over 14 amino acids. With 3 bases removed from V and 5 bases from J, the gap between germline ends came to 14 bases. Germline CDR1 is SGHNT and CDR2 is YYREEE (reference sequence).

The chain recombines TRBV30 with TRBJ2-7, with D perhaps assigned TRBD1 or TRBD2 (5 bases each). V was trimmed by 5 bases and J by 12 bases, leaving 14 bases between them. The CDR3 contains 10 residues. Germline-derived CDR1 and CDR2 are GTSNPN and SVGIG (reference sequence). This CDR3 reads CAWGRDVVYF. CDR3 bases: TGTGCCTGGGGTAGGGACGTGGTGTACTTC.

This CDR3 reads CASKVRGANYGYTF. DNA for the CDR3: TGTGCCAGCAAGGTTCGGGGAGCGAACTATGGCTACACCTTC. The chain has TRBV6-4 and TRBJ1-2; D is undetermined. The ends were cut back, 7 bases at V and 2 bases at J, with 14 bases in the middle. The CDR3 is 14 amino acids. Germline values: CDR1 MRHNA, CDR2 SNTAGT.

Only a few counts were recorded for this clonotype. This chain connects TRBV6-1 to TRBJ1-5; TRBD1 is a possible D gene (6 bases). This CDR3 has 14 residues. Germline CDR1 MNHNS, CDR2 SASEGT. Deletions cut 6 bases from V and 8 bases from J, with 17 bases between. The CDR3 reads CASRDSGGGEPQHF. CDR3 nucleotides: TGTGCCAGCAGAGATTCCGGGGGCGGAGAGCCCCAGCATTTT.

The chain employs TRBV6-5 and TRBJ1-6; a possible D gene is TRBD1 (6 bases). CDR1 and CDR2 (germline): MNHEY, SVGAGI. The V end lost 0 bases, the J end lost 6 bases, and 9 bases lay between the germline ends. The CDR3 runs to 15 residues. The CDR3 bases are TGTGCCAGCAGTTACTCGTTACAGGGTAATTCACCCCTCCACTTT. This codes for CASSYSLQGNSPLHF.

This clonotype was detected only a few times. V usage is TRBV20-1 and J usage is TRBJ1-5; 9 bases are a match to TRBD1. The CDR3 is made up of 17 amino acids. With V trimmed by 5 bases and J by 3 bases, 14 bases remained unmatched. Germline V gene data show CDR1 as DFQATT and CDR2 as SNEGSKA (reference sequence). Here the CDR3 DNA reads TGCAGTGCTCCAATTAGTTCGGGACAGGGACTCAATCAGCCCCAGCATTTT. It encodes CSAPISSGQGLNQPQHF.

This clonotype was counted once. The chain is built from TRBV7-8 and TRBJ1-1; D gene unclear. Deletions cut 3 bases from V and 3 bases from J, with 8 bases between. From germline, CDR1 is SGHVS and CDR2 FQNEAQ. This CDR3 is built from 13 residues. DNA for the CDR3: TGTGCCAGCAGCTTGCGGGAGGACACTGAAGCTTTCTTT. This sequence encodes CASSLREDTEAFF.

The rearrangement joins TRBV6-1 to TRBJ1-4; a possible D gene is TRBD1 (5 bases). This CDR3 is 11 amino acids long. Germline V CDR1 and CDR2: MNHNS, SASEGT. The V end was cut by 10 bases, the J end by 7 bases, with 10 bases between. In nucleotides, the CDR3 is TGTGCCACCCAGAGGGGTGAAAAACTGTTTTTT. It translates to CATQRGEKLFF.

This chain links TRBV5-3 with TRBJ2-5, with TRBD1 matching over 9 bases. TRBV5-3 is labeled an ORF, and its function is uncertain. This CDR3 comprises 15 residues. The trim removed 8 bases at V and 4 bases at J, leaving 12 bases unmatched. The CDR3 spells CASSLGQGSGETQYF. The DNA for the CDR3 is TGTGCCAGCAGCCTCGGACAGGGGTCTGGAGAGACCCAGTACTTC.

V gene TRBV14 combines with J gene TRBJ1-6; D gene unclear. The ends were cut back, 3 bases at V and 9 bases at J, with 12 bases in the middle. In germline, CDR1 is SGHDN, CDR2 FVKESK. The CDR3 has 14 residues. CDR3 residues: CASSQQGWSSPLHF. As DNA, the CDR3 is TGTGCCAGCAGCCAGCAAGGCTGGAGTTCACCCCTCCACTTT.

The J gene is TRBJ1-6, the V gene TRBV2, with D unclear. The CDR3 runs 12 residues. The V gene's germline CDR1 is SNHLY and CDR2 FYNNEI. V lost 8 bases, J lost 15 bases, and 17 bases lay in between. In DNA form, the CDR3 reads TGTGCCAGCGTTCAGGAGCTTGGGTACCTCCACTTT. This encodes CASVQELGYLHF. The full variable domain, in which reference TRBV2 and TRBJ1-6 provide the parts outside the CDR3, is EPEVTQTPSHQVTQMGQEVILRCVPISNHLYFYWYRQILGQKVEFLVSFYNNEISEKSEIFDDQFSVERPDGSNFTLKIRSTKLEDSAMYFCASVQELGYLHFGNGTRLTVT.

This clonotype occurred a few times. CDR3 protein: CASSFGTGISLGSYTF. DNA of the CDR3: TGTGCCAGCAGTTTCGGGACAGGGATTTCCCTGGGTAGCTACACCTTC. The chain links TRBV12-3 or TRBV12-4 to TRBJ1-2; 9 positions agree with TRBD1. The CDR3 is made up of 16 amino acids. V trimming: 3 bases; J trimming: 9 bases; junction bases outside the gene matches: 14.

This clonotype was seen a few times. V is TRBV6-1 and J is TRBJ1-1, with TRBD1 as a possible D gene (6 bases). The length of the CDR3 is 15 residues. CDR1 and CDR2 (germline): MNHNS, SASEGT. Deletions cut 0 bases from V and 5 bases from J, with 13 bases between. CDR3 sequence reads: CASSEAGAGGTEAFF. CDR3 bases: TGTGCCAGCAGTGAAGCGGGGGCCGGGGGGACTGAAGCTTTCTTT.

This chain uses TRBV7-3 with TRBJ1-1; TRBD1 might be the D (6 bases). The CDR3 extends over 15 amino acids. Trimming shortened V by 3 bases and J by 3 bases, and 14 bases separated the two germline ends. CDR1 and CDR2 (germline): SGHTA, FQGTGA. CDR3 nucleotide sequence: TGTGCCAGCAGCTTCGGTTCAGGGGCCGACACTGAAGCTTTCTTT. Protein sequence: CASSFGSGADTEAFF.

The CDR3 reads CASGKGQVNTEAFF. The DNA of the CDR3 is TGTGCCAGCGGAAAGGGACAGGTGAACACTGAAGCTTTCTTT. The V gene is TRBV6-2 or TRBV6-3, the J gene TRBJ1-1; the match to TRBD1 covers 8 bases. With V trimmed by 8 bases and J by 0 bases, 5 bases remained unmatched. The length of the CDR3 is 14 residues. The V gene's germline CDR1 is MNHEY and CDR2 SVGEGT.

This clonotype was observed a few times. The chain employs TRBV20-1 and TRBJ1-5, with 7 bases aligning to TRBD1. Germline trimming cut 6 bases from V and 4 bases from J; bases unmatched to any gene: 9. The germline V gene has CDR1 DFQATT and CDR2 SNEGSKA (reference sequence). The CDR3 loop spans 14 amino acids. The CDR3 sequence: CSALRTGGNQPQHF. As DNA, the CDR3 is TGCAGTGCCCTTAGGACAGGCGGAAATCAGCCCCAGCATTTT.

This chain connects TRBV7-9 to TRBJ1-2, with 8 bases fitting TRBD1. CDR3 length: 19 amino acids. Trimming removed 4 bases from V and 7 bases from J; junction bases left unmatched: 23. CDR1 is SEHNR and CDR2 is FQNEAQ in the germline V gene (reference sequence). The CDR3: CASSSTPGTGLLQRGGYTF. CDR3 nucleotide sequence: TGTGCCAGCAGCTCCACCCCCGGGACAGGACTCTTGCAGCGTGGTGGCTACACCTTC.

The chain combines TRBV21-1 with TRBJ1-1. TRBV21-1 is noted as a pseudogene. CDR3 length: 14 residues. CDR3 sequence reads: CASSKEEPWTEAFF. The DNA for the CDR3 is TGTGCCAGCAGCAAAGAGGAGCCGTGGACTGAAGCTTTCTTT.